The entry below gives a single TCR beta chain sequence along with its context. The data stem from a study of blood T cells in healthy people across ages. The second PCR ran about 6 to 12 cycles with a sample-barcoded 5' primer and J-beta primers. A 12-random-nucleotide template-switch adaptor tagged each cDNA molecule. MiXCR, run by TCRdb on the 5' RACE reads, gives a single entry per CDR3 protein. The data show about 720,000 distinct CDR3 sequences, about 20% seen once. Germline V gene data show CDR1 as SGHAT and CDR2 as FQNNGV. This CDR3 comprises 15 residues. V gave up 1 base and J gave up 4 bases; unmatched junction bases: 3.

What was sequenced was blood. The TCR originated in a man aged 65 to 85 in good health. This chain joins TRBV11-2 and TRBJ2-5; TRBD2 matches 10 bases. In DNA form, the CDR3 reads TGTGCCAGCAGCTTAGCTAGCGGGGGAGCAGAGACCCAGTACTTC. Residues: CASSLASGGAETQYF. The variable domain in full, with the rest retrieved from reference TRBV11-2 and TRBJ2-5, is EAGVAQSPRYKIIEKRQSVAFWCNPISGHATLYWYQQILGQGPKLLIQFQNNGVVDDSQLPKDRFSAERLKGVDSTLKIQPAKLEDSAVYLCASSLASGGAETQYFGPGTRLLVL.